This entry is about one TCR beta chain. Primers used in a second PCR of roughly 6 to 12 cycles were a sample-barcoded 5' primer and a J-beta primer mix. Each cDNA molecule carried a tag from a template-switch adaptor that contained 12 random nucleotides. Each CDR3 protein is one row after TCRdb ran MiXCR on the 5' RACE reads. The sample includes 1.5 million to 2 million distinct CDR3 sequences, around half seen only once; the top ten take about 2.1%. The entry originates in a study of blood T cells in healthy people across ages. Caucasian, healthy and from Russia, the donors were aged between about 6 and 90. The CDR3 contains 15 residues. Germline CDR1 is SGHVS and CDR2 is FQNEAQ. V lost 8 bases and J lost 7, with 18 bases in between.

Input material: blood. The rearrangement joins TRBV7-8 to TRBJ1-6; D unclear. The source is a woman aged 40 to 49 in good health. CDR3 residues: CASRVAADPNSPLHF. The CDR3 DNA is TGTGCCAGCCGCGTGGCGGCGGATCCGAATTCACCCCTCCACTTT.